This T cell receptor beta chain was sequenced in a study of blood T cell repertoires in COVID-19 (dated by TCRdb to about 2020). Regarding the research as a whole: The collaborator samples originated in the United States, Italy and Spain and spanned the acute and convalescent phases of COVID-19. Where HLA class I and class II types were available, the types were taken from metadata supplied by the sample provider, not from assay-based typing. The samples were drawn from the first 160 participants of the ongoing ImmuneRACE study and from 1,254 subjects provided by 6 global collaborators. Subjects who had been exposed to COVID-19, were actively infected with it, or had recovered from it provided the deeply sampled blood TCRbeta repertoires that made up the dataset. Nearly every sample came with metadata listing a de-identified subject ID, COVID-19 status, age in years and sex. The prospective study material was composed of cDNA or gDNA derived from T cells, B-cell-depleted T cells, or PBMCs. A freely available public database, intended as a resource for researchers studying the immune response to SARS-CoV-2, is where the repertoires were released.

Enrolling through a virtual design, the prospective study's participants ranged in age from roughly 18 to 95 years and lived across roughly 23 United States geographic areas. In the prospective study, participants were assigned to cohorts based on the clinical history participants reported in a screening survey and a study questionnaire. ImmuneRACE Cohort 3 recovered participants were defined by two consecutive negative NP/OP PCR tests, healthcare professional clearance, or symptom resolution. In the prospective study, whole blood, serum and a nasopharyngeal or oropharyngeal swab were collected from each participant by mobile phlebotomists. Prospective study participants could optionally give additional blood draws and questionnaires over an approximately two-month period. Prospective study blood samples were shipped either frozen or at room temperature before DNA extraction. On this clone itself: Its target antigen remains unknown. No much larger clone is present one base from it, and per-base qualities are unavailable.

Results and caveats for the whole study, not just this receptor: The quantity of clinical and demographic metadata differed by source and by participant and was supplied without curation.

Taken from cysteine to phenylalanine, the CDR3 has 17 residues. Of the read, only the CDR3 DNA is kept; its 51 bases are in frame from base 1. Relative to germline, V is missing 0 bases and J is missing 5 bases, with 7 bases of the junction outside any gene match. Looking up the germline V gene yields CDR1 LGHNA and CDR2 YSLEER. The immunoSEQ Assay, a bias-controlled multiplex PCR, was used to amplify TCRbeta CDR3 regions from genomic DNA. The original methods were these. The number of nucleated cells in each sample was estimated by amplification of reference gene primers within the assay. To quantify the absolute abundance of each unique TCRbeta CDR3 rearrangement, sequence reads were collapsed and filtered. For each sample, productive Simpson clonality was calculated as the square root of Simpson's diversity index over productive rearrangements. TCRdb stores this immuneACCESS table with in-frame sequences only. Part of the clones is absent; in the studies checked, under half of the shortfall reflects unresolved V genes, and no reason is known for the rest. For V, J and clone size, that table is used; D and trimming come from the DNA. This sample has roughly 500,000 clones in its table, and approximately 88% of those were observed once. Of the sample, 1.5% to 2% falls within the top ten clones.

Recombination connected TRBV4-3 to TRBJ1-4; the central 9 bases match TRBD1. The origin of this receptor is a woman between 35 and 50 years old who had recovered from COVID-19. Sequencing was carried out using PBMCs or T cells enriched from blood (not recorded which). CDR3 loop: CASSQEGGTGINEKLFF. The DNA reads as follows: TGCGCCAGCAGCCAAGAGGGAGGGACAGGGATAAATGAAAAACTGTTTTTT.